This TCR beta chain was found in a study of PD-L1 blockade in urothelial cancer. Turning to the study itself: Beginning in about 2014, patients received atezolizumab, given as 1,200 mg intravenously every 3 weeks. Males with bladder-origin urothelial cancer constituted twenty-five of 29 patients.

Time point of the sample: pretreatment peripheral blood. Sampling of each patient yielded between 1 and 8 specimens, collected pretreatment and on-treatment. This clone turned up a few times. CDR1 is LGHNT, CDR2 FRNRAP, per germline. Trimming at V came to 6 bases and at J to 4 bases, leaving 4 bases not matched to a gene. The CDR3 sequence is 15 residues long. The assay was immunoSEQ multiplex PCR, and TCRdb's table has in-frame clones only and misses some. The repertoire consists of some 57,000 clones, with about four fifths occurring once and the leading ten covering 1% to 1.5%. The source is a man in his forties or fifties with urothelial cancer. This specimen consisted of PBMCs, obtained around atezolizumab (anti-PD-L1) treatment. V gene TRBV12-5 combines with J gene TRBJ2-3, with TRBD2 identical over 13 bases. The CDR3 nucleotides read TGTGCTAGTGGGGGGACTAGCGGGGAGCCAGATACGCAGTATTTT. Translating it yields CASGGTSGEPDTQYF. The full variable domain, rest sourced from reference TRBV12-5 and TRBJ2-3, is DARVTQTPRHKVTEMGQEVTMRCQPILGHNTVFWYRQTMMQGLELLAYFRNRAPLDDSGMPKDRFSAEMPDATLATLKIQPSEPRDSAVYFCASGGTSGEPDTQYFGPGTRLTVL.